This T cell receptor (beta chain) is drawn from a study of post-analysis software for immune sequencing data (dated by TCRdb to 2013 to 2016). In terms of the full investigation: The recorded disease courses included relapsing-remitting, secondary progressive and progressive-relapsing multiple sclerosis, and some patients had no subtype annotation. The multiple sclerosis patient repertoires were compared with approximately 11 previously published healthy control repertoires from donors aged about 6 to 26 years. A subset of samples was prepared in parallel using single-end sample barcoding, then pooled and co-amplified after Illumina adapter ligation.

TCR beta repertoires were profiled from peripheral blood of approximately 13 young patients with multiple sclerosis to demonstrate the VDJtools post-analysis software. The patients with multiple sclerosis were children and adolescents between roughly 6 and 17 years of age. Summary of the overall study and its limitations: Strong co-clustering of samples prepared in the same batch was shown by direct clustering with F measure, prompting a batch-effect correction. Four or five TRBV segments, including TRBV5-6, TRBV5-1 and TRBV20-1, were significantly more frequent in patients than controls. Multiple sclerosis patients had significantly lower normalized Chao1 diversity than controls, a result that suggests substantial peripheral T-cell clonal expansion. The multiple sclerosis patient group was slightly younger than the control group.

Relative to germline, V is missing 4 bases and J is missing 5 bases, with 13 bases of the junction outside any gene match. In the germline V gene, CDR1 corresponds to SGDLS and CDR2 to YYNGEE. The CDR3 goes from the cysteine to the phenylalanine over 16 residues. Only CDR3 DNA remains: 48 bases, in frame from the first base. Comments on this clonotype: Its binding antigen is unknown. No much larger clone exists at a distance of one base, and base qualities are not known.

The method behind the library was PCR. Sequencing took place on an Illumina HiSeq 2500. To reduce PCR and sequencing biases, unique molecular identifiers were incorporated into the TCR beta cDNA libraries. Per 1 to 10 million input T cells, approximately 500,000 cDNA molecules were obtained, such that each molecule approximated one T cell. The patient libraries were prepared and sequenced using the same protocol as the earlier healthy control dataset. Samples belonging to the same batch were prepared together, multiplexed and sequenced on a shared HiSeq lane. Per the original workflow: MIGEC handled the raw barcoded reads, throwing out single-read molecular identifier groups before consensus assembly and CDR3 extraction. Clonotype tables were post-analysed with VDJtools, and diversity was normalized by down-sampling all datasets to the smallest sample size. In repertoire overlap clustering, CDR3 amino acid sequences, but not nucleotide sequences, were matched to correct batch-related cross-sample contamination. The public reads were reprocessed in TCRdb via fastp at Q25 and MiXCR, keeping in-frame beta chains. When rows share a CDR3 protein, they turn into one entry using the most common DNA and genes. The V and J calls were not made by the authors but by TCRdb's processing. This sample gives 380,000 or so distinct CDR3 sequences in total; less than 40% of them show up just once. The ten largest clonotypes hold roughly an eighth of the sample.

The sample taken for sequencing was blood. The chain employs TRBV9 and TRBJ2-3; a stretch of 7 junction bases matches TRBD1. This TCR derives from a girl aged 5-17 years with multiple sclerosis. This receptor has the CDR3 CASSPQTGIRGDTQYF. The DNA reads TGTGCCAGCAGCCCGCAGACAGGGATCAGGGGAGATACGCAGTATTTT.